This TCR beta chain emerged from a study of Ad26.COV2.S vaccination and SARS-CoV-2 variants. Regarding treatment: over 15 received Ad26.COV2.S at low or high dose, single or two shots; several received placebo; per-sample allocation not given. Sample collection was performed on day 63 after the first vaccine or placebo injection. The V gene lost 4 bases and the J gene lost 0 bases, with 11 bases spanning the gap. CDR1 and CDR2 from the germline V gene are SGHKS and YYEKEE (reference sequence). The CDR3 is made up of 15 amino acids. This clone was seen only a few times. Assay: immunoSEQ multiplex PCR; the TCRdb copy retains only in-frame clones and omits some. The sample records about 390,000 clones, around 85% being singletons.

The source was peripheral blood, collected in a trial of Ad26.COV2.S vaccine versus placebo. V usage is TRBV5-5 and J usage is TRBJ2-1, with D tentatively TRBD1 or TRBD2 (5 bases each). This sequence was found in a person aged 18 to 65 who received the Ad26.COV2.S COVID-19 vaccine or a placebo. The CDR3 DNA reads TGTGCCAGCAGCCTCGGGACGACCTCCTACAATGAGCAGTTCTTC. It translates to CASSLGTTSYNEQFF.